The clone carrying this TCR beta chain was seen a few times. Its target is unknown. The sample comes from a study of Graves' ophthalmopathy and Graves' hyperthyroidism. Study results and limitations: The blood repertoire also included most expanded thyroid clonotypes above 0.001 frequency.

Using RNA transcripts, the TCR beta CDR3 regions were amplified. The first round was an RT-PCR with HTBI primers, and the second round was a multiplex PCR. TCRdb re-analysed the multiplex PCR reads in MiXCR, keeping a single row per CDR3 protein. The sample lists 30,000 to 50,000 distinct CDR3 sequences, about 50% occurring once. Per germline, CDR1 MNHNY and CDR2 SVGAGI (reference sequence). The V and J ends lost 7 bases and 6 bases, in that order; junction bases with no gene match: 6. This CDR3 region has 15 residues. By definition, stable hyperthyroidism involved no ophthalmopathy within 18 months of follow-up. Hyperthyroidism was new, under 2 months, in patients aged 18 to 65. Patients were excluded if they had other autoimmune diseases or uncontrolled infections, and likewise if pregnancy or lactation applied.

What was sequenced was peripheral blood. The chain is built from TRBV6-6 and TRBJ2-2, with 12 bases lining up with TRBD2. This receptor was identified in an adult woman with stable Graves' hyperthyroidism. The CDR3 region has the DNA TGTGCCAGCAAGACTAGCGGGAGTCGACCCGGGGAGCTGTTTTTT. Residues: CASKTSGSRPGELFF.